This TCR beta chain was obtained from a study of OX40 agonist ivuxolimab in advanced cancers. V lost 6 bases to trimming and J lost 5 bases; unmatched junction nucleotides: 6. Per germline, CDR1 MNHNY and CDR2 SVGAGI (reference sequence). This CDR3 has 14 residues. Assay used: immunoSEQ multiplex PCR; TCRdb lists only in-frame clones, some missing. The sample carries roughly 56,000 clones, 80% to 90% recorded once. V gene TRBV6-6 combines with J gene TRBJ1-4; 7 bases match TRBD1. Material: CD4+ or CD8+ T cells sorted from blood, obtained in a trial of the OX40 agonist ivuxolimab. This receptor was identified in an adult with an advanced solid tumor such as melanoma, head and neck, liver or kidney cancer. CDR3 region: CASRSEQGNEKLFF. Written as DNA, the CDR3 is TGTGCCAGCAGAAGTGAACAGGGGAATGAAAAACTGTTTTTT.